The clone carrying this T cell receptor beta chain showed up just once. Its antigen is as yet unknown. This sample is drawn from a study of OX40 agonist ivuxolimab in advanced cancers. Findings and caveats of the study: Normalized T-cell clonal expansion was also low in some nonresponders.

Germline CDR1 and CDR2: SGHTA and FQGNSA. Trimming shortened V by 5 bases and J by 7 bases, and 24 bases separated the two germline ends. The CDR3 covers 18 residues. The method was immunoSEQ multiplex PCR; TCRdb's version includes in-frame clones alone and lacks a portion of them. The repertoire holds 65,000 to 90,000 clones, with 70% to 90% as singletons. Sequenced material: CD4+ or CD8+ T cells sorted from blood, taken in a trial of the OX40 agonist ivuxolimab. The clonotype was recovered from an adult with an advanced solid tumor such as melanoma, head and neck, liver or kidney cancer. The gene calls are TRBV7-2 and TRBJ1-6, with a tentative D call TRBD1 (5 bases). This CDR3 is CASSREVSGGFGNSPLHF. The CDR3 nucleotides are TGTGCCAGCAGCCGAGAGGTTTCTGGGGGGTTTGGGAATTCACCCCTCCACTTT.